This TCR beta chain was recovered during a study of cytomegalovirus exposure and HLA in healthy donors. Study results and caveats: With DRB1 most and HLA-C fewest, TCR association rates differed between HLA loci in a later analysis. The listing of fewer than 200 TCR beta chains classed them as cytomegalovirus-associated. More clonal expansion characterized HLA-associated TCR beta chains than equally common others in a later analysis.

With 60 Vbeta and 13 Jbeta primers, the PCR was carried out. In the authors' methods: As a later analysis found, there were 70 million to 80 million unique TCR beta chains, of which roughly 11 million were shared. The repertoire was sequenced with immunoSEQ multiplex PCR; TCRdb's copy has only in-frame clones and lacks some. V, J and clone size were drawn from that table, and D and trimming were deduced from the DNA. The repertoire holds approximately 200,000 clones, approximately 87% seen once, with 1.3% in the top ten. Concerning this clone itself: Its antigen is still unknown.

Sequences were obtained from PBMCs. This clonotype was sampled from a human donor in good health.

The chain's CDR3 is CASSLRGGLAGSYEQYF. Written as DNA, the CDR3 is TGTGCCAGCAGCTTAAGGGGAGGACTAGCGGGCTCCTACGAGCAGTACTTC. The rearrangement joins TRBV11-2 to TRBJ2-7; 11 bases align to TRBD2. Germline loops: CDR1 SGHAT, CDR2 FQNNGV. After removal of 2 bases from V and 0 bases from J, the junction contained 6 bases not matched to a gene. This CDR3 spans 17 amino acids.